This entry describes one TCR beta chain. What this receptor recognizes is not known. The sample holds no much larger clone one base away, and base qualities are not on file. This sample's time point label indicates: about 28 days (+/-7) after the second vaccine dose. AZD1222 recipients with second doses at about 4 weeks or about 12 weeks were pooled, because spike-specific TCR depth and breadth did not differ between schedules. Vaccinee samples were obtained from the UK trials COV001 and COV002, which included a single-blind randomized controlled phase 2/3 trial of AZD1222 (ChAdOx1 nCoV-19) in healthy adults. For TCRbeta chain sequencing, PBMC samples from trial participants were taken at day 0 and at day 28 after the second dose. The CDR3 regions of human TCRbeta chains were analyzed by immunosequencing. Per the authors' processing: Repertoire TCRs were checked for matches against a reference library of SARS-CoV-2-specific TCRs that had been generated using the MIRA antigen-specificity platform. Breadth meant the fraction of unique TCRs that were SARS-CoV-2-associated, whereas depth meant the fraction of total T cells that were SARS-CoV-2-associated. Using the MIRA data, each spike-specific TCR was mapped to the spike region that the TCR reacts to and placed in a CD4 or CD8 class. Log10-transformed breadth and depth values were compared by one-way ANOVA with Sidak's multiple comparisons tests. The clones in this table, taken by TCRdb from immuneACCESS, are in-frame only. Not every clone is retained; where verified, under half of the shortfall comes from an unresolved V gene, and the cause of the rest is unknown. That table supplies the V and J calls and clone size; D and trimming were determined from the DNA. The sample records about 120,000 clones, 92% of which are singletons. The ten largest clones represent around 1.4% of the sample.

The entry originates in a study of T cell responses to AZD1222 COVID-19 vaccine (dated by TCRdb to about 2021). Regarding the study in general: A total of approximately 240 trial participants underwent TCR sequencing, of whom some 200 had received two doses of AZD1222 and some 25 had received two doses of the MenACWY control vaccine. Trial participants were enrolled into age subgroups of 18-55, 56-69 and 70-plus years, which contained 148, 28 and 57 TCR-sequenced participants, respectively.

The germline V gene encodes CDR1 KGHSH and CDR2 LQKENI. Trimming costs V 6 bases and J 4 bases, and their ends lie 14 bases apart. Taken from cysteine to phenylalanine, the CDR3 has 14 residues. The CDR3 DNA has 42 bases and is translated from base 1. Here is what the overall study found, with its caveats: The vaccine-associated CD4 TCRs covered the entire spike protein, and the dominant responses fell in regions 160-218 and 743-854. In the small 56-69-year group, the increase in depth fell short of significance, most likely because of low power. Reportedly, close to half of the unique spike-specific TCRs recognized epitopes lying outside the regions that are mutated in the B.1.351 and B.1.1.7 variants. No day 14 peak-response samples were available, so repertoires were characterized only after the peak T cell response. A significant rise in spike-specific TCR breadth and depth was observed after two AZD1222 doses relative to day 0 and relative to MenACWY recipients. Participants were mostly white British and included more females than males, and it was suggested by the authors that clonal diversity may have been underestimated. Conclusions about previously exposed vaccinees were limited because only 6 or 7 AZD1222 recipients were SARS-CoV-2 seropositive at baseline.

This clonotype originated in an adult who received the AZD1222 COVID-19 vaccine. Sequenced material: peripheral blood, taken 28 days after the second AZD1222 dose. The rearranged chain carries TRBV18 and TRBJ2-3; tentative D gene TRBD2, with 5 bases matching. Read as DNA, the sequence is TGTGCCAGCTCCCCCCGGGATAGCGCAGATACGCAGTATTTT. It specifies CASSPRDSADTQYF. The entire variable domain, with the stretches around the CDR3 drawn from the reference TRBV18 and TRBJ2-3 proteins, is NAGVMQNPRHLVRRRGQEARLRCSPMKGHSHVYWYRQLPEEGLKFMVYLQKENIIDESGMPKERFSAEFPKEGPSILRIQQVVRGDSAAYFCASSPRDSADTQYFGPGTRLTVL.